This T cell receptor (beta chain) stems from a study of shared clonotypes between healthy human individuals. Sequencing used immunoSEQ multiplex PCR; TCRdb keeps in-frame clones, though not all of them. The profile shows some 2,000,000 clones, more than 90% of them singletons. Germline trimming cut 5 bases from V and 5 bases from J; bases unmatched to any gene: 7. The CDR3 consists of 15 residues. Looked up from germline, CDR1 is MNHEY and CDR2 is SVGAGI. The rearrangement joins TRBV6-5 to TRBJ2-7, with 12 nucleotides matching TRBD2. The source of this sequence is a man between 18 and 29 years old in good health. Sequences were obtained from naive CD4+ T cells sorted from blood. Subset specified: CD45RA+ positively selected. CDR3 DNA: TGTGCCAGCAGTCACCGGACTAGCGGGGCACACGAGCAGTACTTC. It specifies CASSHRTSGAHEQYF.